Listed below are T cell receptor beta chains from one sample, sequenced in a study of shared clonotypes between healthy human individuals. Profiled with immunoSEQ multiplex PCR; TCRdb holds only in-frame clones, not every one. This table holds over a million clones, roughly 97% found once. The sequencing sample was made of naive CD4+ T cells sorted from blood. The receptors here all came from a man aged 30 to 45 in good health. The conserved cysteine and the conserved F or W are not part of the CDR3 here. D genes are given only for firm matches. Clone size, where shown, is once, few, many, or a class for clones that have expanded.

NA TRBJ2-7 TRBV28 NA ASSFAAKRPRVHTYEQY
NA TRBJ1-4 TRBV29-1 NA SVVGNYNEKLF
NA TRBJ1-4 TRBV15 NA ATSRGLWEKLF
NA TRBJ2-7 TRBV6-5 NA ATRLAISSYEQY
NA TRBJ2-7 TRBV18 NA ASSPPRGEQY
NA TRBJ2-5 TRBV5-4 NA ASSRARETQY
NA TRBJ2-7 TRBV6-6 NA ASSYFPNEQY
NA TRBJ2-7 TRBV4-3 NA ASSQEYGYEQY
NA TRBJ2-1 TRBV6-1 TRBD2 ASSGSGSKNEQF
NA TRBJ2-3 TRBV2 TRBD2 ASSGRTSGTTDTQY
NA TRBJ2-7 TRBV11-2 TRBD2 ASSLELAGDYEQY
NA TRBJ1-1 TRBV28 NA ASSLRLSDTEAF
NA TRBJ2-5 TRBV10-3 NA AISESGLTGGETQY
NA TRBJ2-1 TRBV10-3 NA AISEWYGEQF
once TRBJ2-4 TRBV7-9 NA ASSLLELETKNIQY
NA TRBJ2-1 TRBV28 NA ASSLKLRDLYNEQF
NA TRBJ2-7 TRBV5-1 NA ASSLAGVGYEQY
NA TRBJ2-1 TRBV5-1 TRBD2 ATASGTYNEQF
NA TRBJ2-7 TRBV21-1 NA ASSKHRGFPYEQY
NA TRBJ2-7 TRBV6-5 TRBD2 ASTPAGGVSYEQY
NA TRBJ2-7 TRBV11-2 TRBD2 ASSLDLAGGPVTYEQY
NA TRBJ1-1 TRBV28 TRBD1 ASRPPGQGQTEAF
NA TRBJ2-2 TRBV15 NA ATSTTRDYTGELF
NA TRBJ2-2 TRBV19 TRBD2 ASNYGAKGLAGVGTGELF
NA TRBJ1-1 TRBV5-1 TRBD1 ASSLTGVNTEAF
NA TRBJ2-1 TRBV28 TRBD2 ASRPGGTIYNEQF
once TRBJ2-5 TRBV6-1 TRBD2 ASSDTPSGRETQY
NA TRBJ2-7 TRBV14 NA ASSQGQRGEQY
NA TRBJ1-5 TRBV7-8 NA ASSSEYSNQPQH
few TRBJ1-2 TRBV18 NA ASSMDRTNYGYT
NA TRBJ1-1 TRBV5-1 NA ASSLGGNQAHPEAF
NA TRBJ2-7 TRBV6-5 NA ASRKRVGLEQY
NA TRBJ2-3 TRBV7-9 NA ASRAPGADTQY
NA TRBJ2-7 TRBV27 TRBD2 ASSRTSGRGYEQY
once TRBJ2-5 TRBV27 NA ASSLFPGVKETQY
once TRBJ2-3 TRBV18 TRBD2 ASSPLSSGRDTQY
once TRBJ2-3 TRBV27 NA ASSLRRRRQGGIGTDTQY
NA TRBJ1-4 TRBV18 NA ASSPSSARNEKLF
NA TRBJ1-1 TRBV28 NA ASTLRRNTEAF
NA TRBJ1-4 TRBV4-1 NA ASRAAAANEKLF
once TRBJ2-1 TRBV5-6 TRBD1 ASSTRDSSF
NA TRBJ2-7 TRBV28 NA ASRPTGRVGYEQY
once TRBJ2-7 TRBV28 NA AWGRGEQYEQY
NA TRBJ2-1 TRBV21-1 NA ASIRGGYEQF
NA TRBJ2-2 TRBV6-9 NA ASGKRPEELF
once TRBJ2-3 TRBV12-1 NA AVVGGTDTQY
NA TRBJ2-7 TRBV2 NA ASSGSYEQY
NA TRBJ2-2 TRBV6-4 NA ASSSQVAGELF
NA TRBJ2-3 TRBV7-8 TRBD2 ASSPLLAGGPREDTQY
NA TRBJ1-3 TRBV2 NA ASSQDDGVTIY
NA TRBJ2-2 TRBV5-1 TRBD2 ASSSWGGGTSGTGELF
NA TRBJ2-2 TRBV4-3 NA ASSQLILMDTGELF
NA TRBJ2-7 TRBV11-2 NA ASSLAQSYEQY
once TRBJ2-2 TRBV18 NA ASSFDLSTGELF